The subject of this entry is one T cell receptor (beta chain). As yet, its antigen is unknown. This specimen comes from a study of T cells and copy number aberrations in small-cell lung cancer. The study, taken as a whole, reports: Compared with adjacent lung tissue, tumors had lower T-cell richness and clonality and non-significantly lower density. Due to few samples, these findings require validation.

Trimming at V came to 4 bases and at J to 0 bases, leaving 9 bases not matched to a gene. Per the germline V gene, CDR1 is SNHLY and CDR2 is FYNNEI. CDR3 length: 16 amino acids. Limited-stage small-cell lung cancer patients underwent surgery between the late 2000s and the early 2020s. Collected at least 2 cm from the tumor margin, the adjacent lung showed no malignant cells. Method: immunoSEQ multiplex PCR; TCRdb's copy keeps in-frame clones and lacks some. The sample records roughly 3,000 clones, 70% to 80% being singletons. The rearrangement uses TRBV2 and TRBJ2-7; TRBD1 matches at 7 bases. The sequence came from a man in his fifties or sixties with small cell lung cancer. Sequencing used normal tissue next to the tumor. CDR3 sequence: CASSATRSGGSYEQYF. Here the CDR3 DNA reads TGTGCCAGCAGTGCCACCCGGTCAGGGGGCTCCTACGAGCAGTACTTC.